The TCR beta chain under discussion was sequenced for a study of blood T cell repertoires in COVID-19. For the study at large: Samples came from the United States, Italy and Spain, spanning acute and convalescent COVID-19. Sources were T cells, B-cell-depleted T cells, or PBMCs; the material itself was cDNA or gDNA.

Per the authors' pipeline: It was from reference gene primer amplification that nucleated cell counts were estimated. The assay was immunoSEQ multiplex PCR, and TCRdb's table has in-frame clones only and misses some. V and J calls and clone size are given by that table; D and trimming were obtained from the DNA. This sample carries around 340,000 clones, about four fifths of them seen once, and the ten largest clones take just under 3%. V was cut by 3 bases and J by 7 bases, with 9 bases left in between. The CDR3 has 12 amino acids. V is TRBV12-3 or TRBV12-4 and J is TRBJ1-1; the D gene is possibly TRBD1 (6 bases). Sequencing input: peripheral blood. This sequence originates from a man aged 30 to 45 with active or convalescent COVID-19. The CDR3 DNA follows: TGTGCCAGCAGTTTGACAGGAGGTGAAGCTTTCTTT. This sequence encodes CASSLTGGEAFF.